This paragraph covers one TCR beta chain sequence. The sample belongs to a study of long-term antiretroviral therapy in people with HIV. The CDR3 extends over 11 amino acids. V lost 4 bases to trimming and J lost 3 bases, with 3 bases between them. The germline V gene encodes CDR1 SEHNR and CDR2 FQNEAQ (reference sequence). Every single participant having HIV got treatment inside the United States. immunoSEQ v3.0 was run at survey level. Profiled with immunoSEQ multiplex PCR; TCRdb holds only in-frame clones, not every one. The sample includes about 39,000 clones, 75% to 90% of them seen just once. This receptor was obtained from a woman aged 18 to 35 with HIV. This sequence joins TRBV7-9 and TRBJ1-1; D unclear. Sample: unsorted PBMCs, taken just before starting antiretroviral therapy. The CDR3 here is CASSSDTEAFF. The CDR3 region has the DNA TGTGCCAGCAGCTCCGACACTGAAGCTTTCTTT.